The source of this T cell receptor (beta chain) is a study of T cells in Graves' hyperthyroidism and ophthalmopathy. Many counts were recorded for this clonotype. Its antigen is as yet unknown. The germline V gene encodes CDR1 MDHEN and CDR2 SYDVKM. The CDR3 covers 14 residues. V gave up 2 bases and J gave up 4 bases, with 9 bases separating them. Overall study results and limits: Model output signaled ophthalmopathy a median 6.5 months ahead of onset.

Authors of the study amplified TCR beta CDR3 regions from RNA transcripts. Carried out on the TCR CDR3, a first-round RT-PCR used the HTBI primer set. TCRdb analysed the multiplex PCR reads with MiXCR anew, one entry per CDR3 protein. The table shows 300,000 to 450,000 distinct CDR3 sequences, with less than 15% occurring only once. This chain joins TRBV28 and TRBJ1-3; D is undetermined. This clonotype originated in a man aged 25-40 years with Graves' hyperthyroidism that later progressed to Graves' ophthalmopathy. The sample comprised blood. The CDR3 loop is CASSLNSLGNTIYF. For the CDR3, the DNA is TGTGCCAGCAGTTTAAACAGCCTGGGAAACACCATATATTTT.